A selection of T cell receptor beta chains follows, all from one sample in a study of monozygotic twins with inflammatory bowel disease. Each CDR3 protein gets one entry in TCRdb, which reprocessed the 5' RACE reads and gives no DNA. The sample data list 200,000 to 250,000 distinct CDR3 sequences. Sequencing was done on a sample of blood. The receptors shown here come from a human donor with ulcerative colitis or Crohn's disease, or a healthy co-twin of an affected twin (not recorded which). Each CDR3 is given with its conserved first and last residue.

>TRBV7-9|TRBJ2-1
CASIRLSSYNEQFF
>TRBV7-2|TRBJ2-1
CASSLAALAGSYEQFF
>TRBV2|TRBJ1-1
CASRLHRDRVGNTEAFF
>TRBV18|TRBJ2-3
CASSRGPLTTQYF
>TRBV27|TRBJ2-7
CASTMTGGAYEQYF
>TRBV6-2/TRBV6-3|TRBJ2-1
CASSKRSSGSMNEQFF
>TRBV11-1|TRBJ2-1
CASSSRDTYNEQFF
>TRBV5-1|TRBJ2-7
CASSLTPDRSYEQYF
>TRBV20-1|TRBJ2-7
CRPTPSVLGYEQYF
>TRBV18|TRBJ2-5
CASSPGTPKETQYF
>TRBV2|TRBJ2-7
CASRGRGRAYEQYF
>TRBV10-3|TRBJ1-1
CAIAGGTEAFF
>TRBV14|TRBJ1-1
CASSQLGGDTEAFF
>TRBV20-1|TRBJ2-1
CSARDQARGIDEQFF
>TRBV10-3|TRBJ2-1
CAISADGLSSYNEQFF
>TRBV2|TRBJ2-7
CASSAGTAQYF
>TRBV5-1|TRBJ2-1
CASSLNNNEQFF
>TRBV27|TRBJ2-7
CASSLSQVYEQYF
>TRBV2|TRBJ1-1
CARGTGIITEAFF
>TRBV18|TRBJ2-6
CASSPPPGSGANVLTF
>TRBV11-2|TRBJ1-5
CASSPGTGGILGNQPQHF
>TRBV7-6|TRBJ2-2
CASSLGETEHTGELFF
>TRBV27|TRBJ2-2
CASSYTGTANTGELFF
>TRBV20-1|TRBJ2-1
CSASDGRNEQFF
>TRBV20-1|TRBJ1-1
CSAPWQGRTEAFF
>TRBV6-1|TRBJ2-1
CASSEETREQFF
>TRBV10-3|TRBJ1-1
CAISDGLANTEAFF
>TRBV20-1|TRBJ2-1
CSARGRQGPNGQFF
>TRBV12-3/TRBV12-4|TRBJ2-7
CASSTWGVGQYF
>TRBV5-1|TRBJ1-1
CASSSGVLTMNTEAFF
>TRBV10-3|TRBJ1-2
CAISQHQNREDGYTF
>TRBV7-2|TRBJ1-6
CASSLGGRGKGSPLHF
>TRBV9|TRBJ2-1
CASSVVPETYNEQFF
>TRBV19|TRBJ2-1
CASSRAGAYNEQFF
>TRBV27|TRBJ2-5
CASGINSGFQETQYF
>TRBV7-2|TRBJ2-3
CASSSTAPTQYF
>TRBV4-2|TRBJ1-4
CASFHLEKLFF
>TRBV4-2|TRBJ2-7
CASSQELGEKGLYEQYF
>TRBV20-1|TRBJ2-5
CSARDEGARQQETQYF
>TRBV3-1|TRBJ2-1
CASSSGTSGPSYNEQFF
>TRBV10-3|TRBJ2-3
CAISDLRERTDTQYF
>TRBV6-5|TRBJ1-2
CASSYRGDRDYGYTF
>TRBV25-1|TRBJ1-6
CASSESTRAPLHF
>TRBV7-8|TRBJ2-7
CASSLGYLGSYEQYF
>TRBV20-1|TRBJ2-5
CSLKRGGSQETQYF
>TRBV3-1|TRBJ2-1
CASSQMSGGFDNEQFF
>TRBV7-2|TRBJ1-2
CASSARLTGGYTF
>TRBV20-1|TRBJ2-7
CSARDLAGLAYEQYF
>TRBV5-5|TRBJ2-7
CASSLKWPGIYEQYF
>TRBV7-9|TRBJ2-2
CASSSSLGRLAAGELFF
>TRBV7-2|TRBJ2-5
CASSLRTGETQYF
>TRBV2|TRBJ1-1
CASSEASPDRAEAFF
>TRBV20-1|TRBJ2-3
CSARTSGKTDTQYF
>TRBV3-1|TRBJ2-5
CASSPLRRGWQETQYF
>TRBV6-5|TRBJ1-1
CASSYKVAGAMNTEAFF
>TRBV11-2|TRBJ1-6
CASSSGQPISPYNSPLHF
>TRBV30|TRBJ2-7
CAWSPAYEQYF